These 27 T cell receptor beta chains were sequenced from one sample in a study of control samples from healthy donors and cancer patients. Here immunoSEQ multiplex PCR was the method, and the copy in TCRdb shows in-frame clones only, minus some. The repertoire holds 160,000 or so clones, with around 96% as singletons. Sequencing was done on a sample of blood. The receptors derive from a woman aged 30 to 39 in good health.

The rearrangement joins TRBV6-1 to TRBJ2-5; D remains ambiguous. This CDR3 region has 13 residues. Looked up from germline, CDR1 is MNHNS and CDR2 is SASEGT. The V end was cut by 5 bases, the J end by 3 bases, with 10 bases between. For the CDR3, the DNA is TGTGCCAGCAGTTATGGCACCAAAGAGACCCAGTACTTC. Translation: CASSYGTKETQYF.

The chain combines TRBV30 with TRBJ1-4; D call uncertain. This CDR3 region has 14 residues. Trimming pared 3 bases from V and 7 bases from J, leaving 15 bases between. The V gene's germline CDR1 is GTSNPN and CDR2 SVGIG (reference sequence). CDR3 nucleotide sequence: TGTGCCTGGAGCCCGGGAGCAGTGGGTGAAAAACTGTTTTTT. Translating it yields CAWSPGAVGEKLFF. Full variable domain (remainder filled in from reference TRBV30 and TRBJ1-4): SQTIHQWPATLVQPVGSPLSLECTVEGTSNPNLYWYRQAAGRGLQLLFYSVGIGQISSEVPQNLSASRPQDRQFILSSKKLLLSDSGFYLCAWSPGAVGEKLFFGSGTQLSVL.

The chain links TRBV24-1 to TRBJ2-1, with TRBD2 identical over 10 bases. Germline V gene lookup returns CDR1 KGHDR and CDR2 SFDVKD. There are 18 residues in the CDR3. With 4 bases clipped from V and 4 bases from J, the junction kept 12 bases outside the gene matches. The CDR3 DNA reads TGTGCCACCAGTGACCCAACTAGCGGGGAGCGAACTTACAATGAGCAGTTCTTC. It encodes CATSDPTSGERTYNEQFF.

CDR3 DNA sequence: TGTGCCACCAGCAGGGGGAAGGGGTTTCAGCCCCAGCATTTT. Amino acid sequence: CATSRGKGFQPQHF. The V and J genes are TRBV15 and TRBJ1-5; tentative D call: TRBD1 (5 bases). Germline V gene data show CDR1 as LNHNV and CDR2 as YYDKDF (reference sequence). The CDR3 spans 14 residues. The V end was cut by 3 bases, the J end by 6 bases, with 12 bases between.

V and J are TRBV6-5 and TRBJ2-4, with 13 bases that match TRBD2. With V trimmed by 5 bases and J by 14 bases, 0 bases remained unmatched. Germline V lookup: CDR1 MNHEY, CDR2 SVGAGI. There are 11 residues in the CDR3. In nucleotides, the CDR3 is TGTGCCAGCAGTACTAGCGGGAGGGAGTACTTC. It is translated as CASSTSGREYF.

This rearrangement joins TRBV2 to TRBJ2-2, with D possibly TRBD2 on 5 matching bases. Looked up from germline, CDR1 is SNHLY and CDR2 is FYNNEI. The CDR3 spans 16 residues. V lost 6 bases and J lost 2, with 16 bases in between. The CDR3 loop reads CASRAVRGANTGELFF. CDR3 nucleotide sequence: TGTGCCAGCAGAGCTGTCCGGGGTGCAAACACCGGGGAGCTGTTTTTT.

In its sample, this clone was seen once. This chain joins TRBV6-5 and TRBJ1-5, with D uncertain. With 8 bases removed from V and 0 bases from J, the gap between germline ends came to 8 bases. The CDR3 is 13 amino acids. Germline V CDR1 and CDR2: MNHEY, SVGAGI. CDR3 residues: CASRQYSNQPQHF. The CDR3 DNA is TGTGCCAGCCGTCAGTATAGCAATCAGCCCCAGCATTTT.

For the CDR3, the DNA is TGTGCCACCAGCAGAGGACAGGGTCTTGGTTCTGGAAACACCATATATTTT. Amino acids: CATSRGQGLGSGNTIYF. The chain has TRBV15 and TRBJ1-3; 7 nucleotides line up with TRBD1. Germline-derived CDR1 and CDR2 are LNHNV and YYDKDF (reference sequence). Losses at the gene ends were 1 base for V and 1 base for J; bases not matched to a gene: 7. This CDR3 is 17 amino acids long.

The chain has TRBV6-5 and TRBJ2-5; 8 nucleotides line up with TRBD1. The CDR3 spans 14 residues. Germline CDR1 MNHEY, CDR2 SVGAGI. The J segment lost 1 base and the V segment lost 4 bases, leaving 2 bases of the junction unmatched. CDR3: CASSSRGPQETQYF. The CDR3 DNA is TGTGCCAGCAGTTCCAGGGGGCCCCAAGAGACCCAGTACTTC.

The CDR3 sequence is CASSIRWGEKNIQYF. The CDR3 nucleotides are TGTGCCAGCTCAATCCGATGGGGGGAAAAAAACATTCAGTACTTC. The V call is TRBV18, the J call TRBJ2-4; maybe TRBD2 (6 bases). With 5 bases removed from V and 4 bases from J, the gap between germline ends came to 15 bases. In germline, CDR1 is KGHSH, CDR2 LQKENI. There are 15 residues in the CDR3. Variable domain in full (rest from reference TRBV18 and TRBJ2-4): NAGVMQNPRHLVRRRGQEARLRCSPMKGHSHVYWYRQLPEEGLKFMVYLQKENIIDESGMPKERFSAEFPKEGPSILRIQQVVRGDSAAYFCASSIRWGEKNIQYFGAGTRLSVL.

The V and J genes are TRBV9 and TRBJ2-1, with TRBD1 matching over 10 bases. Germline CDR1 SGDLS, CDR2 YYNGEE. V lost 0 bases, J lost 10 bases, and 10 bases stayed unmatched. CDR3 length: 16 residues. The CDR3 protein is CASSVEGQGRPREQFF. The CDR3, as DNA: TGTGCCAGCAGCGTAGAGGGACAGGGGAGACCGAGGGAGCAGTTCTTC.

V and J are TRBV6-6 and TRBJ2-5; D not resolved. The CDR3 spans 13 residues. The germline V gene has CDR1 MNHNY and CDR2 SVGAGI (reference sequence). V shed 2 bases and J shed 5 bases, with 9 bases lying between them. The CDR3 loop is CASSYRFGETQYF. In nucleotides, the CDR3 is TGTGCCAGCAGTTACCGCTTCGGGGAGACCCAGTACTTC.

The CDR3 spells CAWSVGRTDTQYF. CDR3 sequence (DNA): TGTGCCTGGAGTGTGGGTCGAACGGATACGCAGTATTTT. This chain joins TRBV30 and TRBJ2-3; no clear D. V dropped 0 bases and J dropped 6 bases, with 10 bases sitting between them. The CDR3 is made up of 13 amino acids. Germline CDR1 is GTSNPN and CDR2 is SVGIG (reference sequence).

CDR3 bases: TGTGCCAGCAGTGGTGACAGATATAATGGCTACACCTTC. It translates to CASSGDRYNGYTF. This sequence joins TRBV28 and TRBJ1-2; weak D call: TRBD1 (5 bases). In germline, CDR1 is MDHEN, CDR2 SYDVKM. V lost 5 bases and J 6 bases, leaving 13 bases between the germline ends. This CDR3 has 13 amino acids.

This clone was observed a single time. The chain carries TRBV7-2 and TRBJ2-7, with a tentative D call TRBD1 (6 bases). Trimming took 5 bases from V and 6 from J, leaving 14 bases between them. There are 13 residues in the CDR3. Germline loops: CDR1 SGHTA, CDR2 FQGNSA. The CDR3 is CASSPRLGGEQYF. CDR3 in DNA: TGTGCCAGCAGCCCACGCCTAGGGGGCGAGCAGTACTTC.

The CDR3 DNA follows: TGTGCCAGCAGTTCCAGGGACGGGCATCAGCCCCAGCATTTT. Amino acids: CASSSRDGHQPQHF. V and J are TRBV6-5 and TRBJ1-5, with D maybe TRBD1 (5 bases). This CDR3 has 14 residues. V lost 4 bases and J 5 bases, leaving 12 bases between the germline ends. Germline CDR1 MNHEY, CDR2 SVGAGI.

The chain recombines TRBV5-1 with TRBJ2-2; no clear D gene. This CDR3 has 15 amino acids. Trimming left V 0 bases short and J 4 bases short, with 10 bases between. CDR1 and CDR2 from the germline V gene are SGHRS and YFSETQ. CDR3 residues: CASSLGQASTGELFF. The CDR3 nucleotides read TGCGCCAGCAGCTTGGGGCAGGCGAGCACCGGGGAGCTGTTTTTT.

The CDR3 DNA reads as TGTGCCAGCAGTTTTGACACCGGGGAGCTGTTTTTT. Encoded protein: CASSFDTGELFF. V is TRBV27 and J is TRBJ2-2; the D is unclear. Per germline, CDR1 MNHEY and CDR2 SMNVEV (reference sequence). The ends were cut back, 3 bases at V and 3 bases at J, with 2 bases in the middle. The CDR3 has 12 residues.

V usage is TRBV28 and J usage is TRBJ1-4; D possibly corresponds to TRBD1 (6 bases). Germline assignment: CDR1 MDHEN and CDR2 SYDVKM. The CDR3 totals 13 residues. V lost 6 bases, J lost 7 bases, and 12 bases lay in between. The CDR3 nucleotides read TGTGCCAGCAGACCCGGGGGCGGTGAAAAACTGTTTTTT. Its protein product is CASRPGGGEKLFF.

In this sample, this clone turned up once. The V gene is TRBV5-1, the J gene TRBJ1-4, with D unclear. This CDR3 region has 16 residues. Germline CDR1 is SGHRS and CDR2 is YFSETQ. V lost 4 bases, J lost 0 bases, and 13 bases lay in between. CDR3 nucleotide sequence: TGCGCCAGCAGCGGGTCGTTTGGAACAACTAATGAAAAACTGTTTTTT. Protein product: CASSGSFGTTNEKLFF.

The chain carries TRBV6-5 and TRBJ1-2; a possible D gene is TRBD1 (5 bases). Germline V gene data show CDR1 as MNHEY and CDR2 as SVGAGI. The CDR3 consists of 14 residues. V lost 7 bases and J lost 4, with 16 bases in between. In DNA form, the CDR3 reads TGTGCCAGCAAAACGGGGGAGGTACCCTATGGCTACACCTTC. It encodes CASKTGEVPYGYTF.

This rearrangement joins TRBV7-9 to TRBJ2-1, with 7 bases aligning to TRBD1. Germline V lookup: CDR1 SEHNR, CDR2 FQNEAQ (reference sequence). The CDR3 is made up of 15 amino acids. V lost 7 bases and J lost 2; bases outside the gene matches: 8. For the CDR3, the DNA is TGTGCCAGCATCCCGAACAGGGGCCCCTACAATGAGCAGTTCTTC. It codes for CASIPNRGPYNEQFF.

The chain uses TRBV2 and TRBJ2-7; D may be TRBD2 (6 bases). Between the trimmed V and J ends, which lost 3 bases and 3 bases, there was a span of 9 bases. Germline values: CDR1 SNHLY, CDR2 FYNNEI. This CDR3 is 13 amino acids long. CDR3 nucleotides: TGTGCCAGCAGTGATGGGAGGATCTACGAGCAGTACTTC. Translated: CASSDGRIYEQYF. The full variable domain, rest sourced from reference TRBV2 and TRBJ2-7, is EPEVTQTPSHQVTQMGQEVILRCVPISNHLYFYWYRQILGQKVEFLVSFYNNEISEKSEIFDDQFSVERPDGSNFTLKIRSTKLEDSAMYFCASSDGRIYEQYFGPGTRLTVT.

This chain connects TRBV2 to TRBJ2-1; 8 bases fit TRBD1. The CDR3 runs 14 residues. Germline CDR1 and CDR2: SNHLY and FYNNEI. Unmatched junction bases numbered 3, after V lost 3 bases and J lost 5 bases. This CDR3 is CASSDRGHDNEQFF. The CDR3 coding sequence is TGTGCCAGCAGTGACAGGGGGCATGACAATGAGCAGTTCTTC.

The count of this clone is one. The CDR3 protein is CASSWPGTGAYEQYF. The CDR3 DNA is TGCGCCAGCAGCTGGCCCGGGACAGGGGCCTACGAGCAGTACTTC. The V gene is TRBV5-1, the J gene TRBJ2-7; 10 bases are shared with TRBD1. The junction had 5 bases not matched to a gene; V was cut back by 3 bases and J by 2 bases. The CDR3 loop spans 15 amino acids. The germline V gene encodes CDR1 SGHRS and CDR2 YFSETQ.

The V gene is TRBV28, the J gene TRBJ2-5; D unresolved. This CDR3 is built from 11 residues. The V gene lost 7 bases and the J gene lost 4 bases, with 7 bases spanning the gap. CDR1 MDHEN and CDR2 SYDVKM come from the germline V gene. The CDR3 sequence is CASTYGETQYF. In DNA form, the CDR3 reads TGTGCCAGCACCTACGGAGAGACCCAGTACTTC. Based on the CDR3 plus reference TRBV28 and TRBJ2-5, the full variable domain is DVKVTQSSRYLVKRTGEKVFLECVQDMDHENMFWYRQDPGLGLRLIYFSYDVKMKEKGDIPEGYSVSREKKERFSLILESASTNQTSMYLCASTYGETQYFGPGTRLLVL.

J is TRBJ2-7 and V is TRBV30; TRBD2 aligns across 12 bases. There are 14 residues in the CDR3. V trimming: 5 bases; J trimming: 2 bases; junction bases outside the gene matches: 4. Germline-derived CDR1 and CDR2 are GTSNPN and SVGIG (reference sequence). The CDR3 region has the DNA TGTGCCTGGCAGACTAGCGGGGGACCCTACGAGCAGTACTTC. Amino acid sequence: CAWQTSGGPYEQYF.